The 25 T cell receptor beta chains in this list originate from one sample, sequenced in a study of blood T cell repertoires in COVID-19. The data were produced by immunoSEQ multiplex PCR, yet TCRdb's version contains in-frame clones alone and is incomplete. There are about 150,000 clones in the sample; around 84% occur only once, and 2.2% lies in the top ten. Sequenced input: peripheral blood. All receptors come from a man between 70 and 80 years old with acute or convalescent COVID-19.

This clone was seen a single time. CDR3 region: CASSGWTGGGTEAFF. The CDR3 DNA is TGTGCCAGTAGTGGGTGGACAGGGGGTGGCACTGAAGCTTTCTTT. The chain joins TRBV19 to TRBJ1-1; 10 nucleotides match TRBD1. CDR3 length equals 15 residues. Germline lookup yields CDR1 LNHDA and CDR2 SQIVND (reference sequence). With V trimmed by 5 bases and J by 4 bases, 7 bases remained unmatched.

The rearrangement joins TRBV28 to TRBJ2-7; D is unresolved. Germline V gene data show CDR1 as MDHEN and CDR2 as SYDVKM. CDR3 length: 14 amino acids. Trimming left V 3 bases short and J 2 bases short, with 11 bases between. DNA for the CDR3: TGTGCCAGCAGTTTTCAGCCAGACACCTACGAGCAGTACTTC. Translating it yields CASSFQPDTYEQYF.

The V call is TRBV28, the J call TRBJ2-5, with 9 bases lining up with TRBD1. The CDR3 loop spans 15 amino acids. In germline, CDR1 is MDHEN, CDR2 SYDVKM. Trimming took 10 bases from V and 0 from J; bases not matched to a gene: 9. The CDR3 DNA reads TGTGCCACCTTCTCGGGGACAGGGAACCAAGAGACCCAGTACTTC. Its protein is CATFSGTGNQETQYF. The whole variable domain, filled in from reference TRBV28 and TRBJ2-5, reads DVKVTQSSRYLVKRTGEKVFLECVQDMDHENMFWYRQDPGLGLRLIYFSYDVKMKEKGDIPEGYSVSREKKERFSLILESASTNQTSMYLCATFSGTGNQETQYFGPGTRLLVL.

The CDR3 spells CATSAPTGGETDTQYF. The CDR3 DNA reads as TGTGCCACCAGTGCACCAACAGGGGGCGAGACAGATACGCAGTATTTT. The chain carries TRBV24-1 and TRBJ2-3, with TRBD1 matching over 9 bases. From germline, CDR1 is KGHDR and CDR2 SFDVKD. The V and J ends lost 5 bases and 3 bases, in that order; junction bases with no gene match: 8. The CDR3 has 16 amino acids.

The V call is TRBV19, the J call TRBJ2-7; D perhaps matches TRBD2 (6 bases). CDR1 is LNHDA and CDR2 is SQIVND in the germline V gene (reference sequence). The V end lost 7 bases, the J end lost 3 bases, and 19 bases lay between the germline ends. The CDR3 sequence is 15 residues long. The CDR3 is CASTPRSEGGYEQYF. CDR3 nucleotides: TGTGCCAGTACCCCCCGGTCGGAGGGTGGCTACGAGCAGTACTTC. Full variable domain (rest looked up from reference TRBV19 and TRBJ2-7): DGGITQSPKYLFRKEGQNVTLSCEQNLNHDAMYWYRQDPGQGLRLIYYSQIVNDFQKGDIAEGYSVSREKKESFPLTVTSAQKNPTAFYLCASTPRSEGGYEQYFGPGTRLTVT.

The chain is built from TRBV5-5 and TRBJ2-3; tentative D call: TRBD2 (6 bases). The germline gives CDR1 SGHKS, CDR2 YYEKEE (reference sequence). V was cut by 6 bases and J by 0 bases, with 8 bases left in between. The CDR3 contains 13 residues. CDR3 sequence: CASTGTSTDTQYF. The DNA of the CDR3 is TGTGCCAGCACCGGGACTAGCACAGATACGCAGTATTTT. Full variable domain (missing parts from reference TRBV5-5 and TRBJ2-3): DAGVTQSPTHLIKTRGQQVTLRCSPISGHKSVSWYQQVLGQGPQFIFQYYEKEERGRGNFPDRFSARQFPNYSSELNVNALLLGDSALYLCASTGTSTDTQYFGPGTRLTVL.

The V gene is TRBV9, the J gene TRBJ2-3, with D perhaps matching TRBD2 (7 bases). CDR3 length: 14 amino acids. V shed 3 bases and J shed 4 bases, with 12 bases lying between them. Per germline, CDR1 SGDLS and CDR2 YYNGEE. The CDR3 DNA reads as TGTGCCAGCAGCGCATGGGGGGGCGCAGATACGCAGTATTTT. Translating gives CASSAWGGADTQYF. The full variable domain, with the rest looked up from reference TRBV9 and TRBJ2-3, is DSGVTQTPKHLITATGQRVTLRCSPRSGDLSVYWYQQSLDQGLQFLIQYYNGEERAKGNILERFSAQQFPDLHSELNLSSLELGDSALYFCASSAWGGADTQYFGPGTRLTVL.

The chain joins TRBV5-1 to TRBJ2-5; TRBD2 is a possible D gene (6 bases). This CDR3 spans 16 amino acids. Germline CDR1 is SGHRS and CDR2 is YFSETQ. V lost 4 bases and J 3 bases, leaving 19 bases between the germline ends. The CDR3 bases are TGCGCCAGCAGCGCCCGGCCCGGGACTGAGGAAGAGACCCAGTACTTC. This codes for CASSARPGTEEETQYF.

This chain links TRBV5-1 with TRBJ1-3, with D tentatively TRBD1 (6 bases). The CDR3 consists of 15 residues. With 3 bases removed from V and 0 bases from J, the gap between germline ends came to 10 bases. Germline-derived CDR1 and CDR2 are SGHRS and YFSETQ. CDR3 amino acids: CASSSTGISGNTIYF. The CDR3 DNA reads TGCGCCAGCAGCTCTACAGGGATCTCTGGAAACACCATATATTTT.

The V and J genes are TRBV5-4 and TRBJ1-2, with a possible D match to TRBD1 (5 bases). With 0 bases removed from V and 1 base from J, the gap between germline ends came to 13 bases. The germline CDR1 and CDR2 sequences are SGHNT and YYREEE (reference sequence). This CDR3 contains 16 residues. The CDR3 DNA reads TGTGCCAGCAGCTTGGGCGACAGTACCTATAACTATGGCTACACCTTC. Its protein product is CASSLGDSTYNYGYTF.

Remarks on this clone: Other DNA sequences within the sample encode an identical CDR3. V is TRBV18 and J is TRBJ1-1, with no clear D. This CDR3 is built from 14 residues. Germline values: CDR1 KGHSH, CDR2 LQKENI. Trimming took off 3 bases at V and 1 base at J, with 9 bases between the two ends. CDR3 sequence: CASSPSTGNTEAFF. CDR3 nucleotide sequence: TGTGCCAGCTCACCCTCGACGGGGAACACTGAAGCTTTCTTT.

This chain joins TRBV7-9 and TRBJ2-3, with TRBD2 matching 8 bases. J was trimmed by 11 bases and V by 4 bases; bases with no gene match: 14. Germline V gene sequence: CDR1 SEHNR, CDR2 FQNEAQ (reference sequence). The CDR3 length is 15 residues. CDR3 amino acids: CASSSRVREGDVQYF. CDR3 DNA sequence: TGTGCCAGCAGCTCCAGGGTTCGGGAGGGGGATGTGCAGTATTTT.

J is TRBJ1-2 and V is TRBV13, with 7 positions matching TRBD1. Germline CDR1 PRHDT, CDR2 FYEKMQ (reference sequence). This CDR3 contains 16 residues. The J segment lost 1 base and the V segment lost 7 bases, leaving 12 bases of the junction unmatched. The DNA of the CDR3 is TGTGCCAGCACACTACGGGGACAGCGAATTAACTATGGCTACACCTTC. Its translation is CASTLRGQRINYGYTF.

The chain combines TRBV9 with TRBJ1-6, with 7 bases aligning to TRBD1. The CDR3 spans 15 residues. Germline CDR1 is SGDLS and CDR2 is YYNGEE. With V trimmed by 3 bases and J by 11 bases, 11 bases remained unmatched. CDR3 region: CASSAQGGELPPLHF. The CDR3, as DNA: TGTGCCAGCAGCGCCCAAGGGGGCGAGTTGCCACCCCTCCACTTT.

The chain recombines TRBV27 with TRBJ2-7; 10 nucleotides agree with TRBD2. The CDR3 sequence is 16 residues long. Trimming took 3 bases from V and 4 from J; bases not matched to a gene: 9. Germline lookup yields CDR1 MNHEY and CDR2 SMNVEV (reference sequence). CDR3 amino acids: CASSFSTAGGMYEQYF. CDR3 nucleotide sequence: TGTGCCAGCAGTTTTTCGACAGCGGGAGGGATGTACGAGCAGTACTTC.

The CDR3: CASSSPMENEQFF. The CDR3 DNA reads as TGTGCCAGCAGCTCCCCTATGGAGAATGAGCAGTTCTTC. The gene calls are TRBV7-2 and TRBJ2-1; D remains ambiguous. V dropped 4 bases and J dropped 7 bases, with 11 bases sitting between them. The germline CDR1 and CDR2 sequences are SGHTA and FQGNSA. The CDR3 sequence is 13 residues long.

The chain employs TRBV3-1 (or the pseudogene TRBV3-2) and TRBJ2-7, with TRBD1 identical over 11 bases. V trimming: 4 bases; J trimming: 5 bases; junction bases outside the gene matches: 7. The germline V gene has CDR1 LGHDT and CDR2 YNNKEL (reference sequence). The CDR3 has 15 amino acids. This CDR3 reads CASSPWDRGEHEQYF. The DNA of the CDR3 is TGTGCCAGCAGCCCCTGGGACAGGGGGGAGCACGAGCAGTACTTC.

J is TRBJ1-1 and V is TRBV18; 9 nucleotides match TRBD1. CDR1 is KGHSH, CDR2 LQKENI, per germline. The CDR3 loop spans 16 amino acids. With 1 base clipped from V and 0 bases from J, the junction kept 3 bases outside the gene matches. The CDR3 DNA reads TGTGCCAGCTCACCACGGGGGACAGGGATGAACACTGAAGCTTTCTTT. The encoded protein is CASSPRGTGMNTEAFF. The full variable domain, completed using reference TRBV18 and TRBJ1-1, is NAGVMQNPRHLVRRRGQEARLRCSPMKGHSHVYWYRQLPEEGLKFMVYLQKENIIDESGMPKERFSAEFPKEGPSILRIQQVVRGDSAAYFCASSPRGTGMNTEAFFGQGTRLTVV.

The V and J genes are TRBV28 and TRBJ1-4; no clear D gene. CDR1 and CDR2 (germline): MDHEN, SYDVKM. The CDR3 extends over 17 amino acids. V was cut by 3 bases and J by 0 bases, with 14 bases left in between. The CDR3 spells CASSFGRSPPTNEKLFF. CDR3 DNA: TGTGCCAGCAGTTTTGGCAGATCCCCCCCAACTAATGAAAAACTGTTTTTT. Looking up the rest from reference TRBV28 and TRBJ1-4 gives the full variable domain: DVKVTQSSRYLVKRTGEKVFLECVQDMDHENMFWYRQDPGLGLRLIYFSYDVKMKEKGDIPEGYSVSREKKERFSLILESASTNQTSMYLCASSFGRSPPTNEKLFFGSGTQLSVL.

The V call is TRBV2, the J call TRBJ1-5; 9 bases map to TRBD1. Germline CDR1 and CDR2: SNHLY and FYNNEI. CDR3 size: 13 residues. V lost 7 bases, J lost 7 bases, and 5 bases stayed unmatched. CDR3: CASTPDRGQPQHF. CDR3 bases: TGTGCCAGCACTCCGGACAGGGGCCAGCCCCAGCATTTT.

V is TRBV6-6 and J is TRBJ2-7, with TRBD1 matching over 10 bases. Germline-derived CDR1 and CDR2 are MNHNY and SVGAGI (reference sequence). V lost 6 bases to trimming and J lost 3 bases; unmatched junction nucleotides: 8. The CDR3 spans 15 residues. CDR3 sequence reads: CASRDTGTGVYEQYF. In nucleotides, the CDR3 is TGTGCCAGCAGGGATACCGGGACAGGGGTCTACGAGCAGTACTTC.

The rearrangement links TRBV5-5 to TRBJ1-2; TRBD1 matches 7 bases. CDR3 length: 12 amino acids. V gave up 0 bases and J gave up 14 bases; unmatched junction bases: 7. Per the germline V gene, CDR1 is SGHKS and CDR2 is YYEKEE (reference sequence). The CDR3 sequence is CASSLEGGIYTF. The CDR3 DNA reads TGTGCCAGCAGCTTGGAAGGGGGCATTTATACCTTC.

The J gene is TRBJ2-1, the V gene TRBV5-5; tentative D call: TRBD1 (6 bases). The CDR3 totals 15 residues. Looked up from germline, CDR1 is SGHKS and CDR2 is YYEKEE (reference sequence). Trimming removed 5 bases from V and 2 bases from J, with 14 bases in between. Here the CDR3 reads CASRITGSTYNEQFF. The DNA of the CDR3 is TGTGCCAGCAGGATTACAGGGTCGACCTACAATGAGCAGTTCTTC.

The CDR3 sequence: CASSTTGGRNEQFF. The CDR3 bases are TGTGCCAGCAGTACTACAGGGGGCCGGAATGAGCAGTTCTTC. The rearrangement links TRBV6-1 to TRBJ2-1; 9 nucleotides align to TRBD1. Germline V gene lookup returns CDR1 MNHNS and CDR2 SASEGT. CDR3 size: 14 residues. The V and J ends lost 5 bases and 7 bases, in that order; junction bases with no gene match: 6.

CDR3 nucleotide sequence: TGTGCCTGGGGCGGGGGGGTCTCTGAAGCTTTCTTT. This codes for CAWGGGVSEAFF. The chain links TRBV30 to TRBJ1-1; D possibly corresponds to TRBD1 (5 bases). With 5 bases removed from V and 6 bases from J, the gap between germline ends came to 13 bases. CDR1 is GTSNPN and CDR2 is SVGIG in the germline V gene (reference sequence). This CDR3 spans 12 amino acids.